These 13 T cell receptor beta chains came from one sample sequenced in a study of primary melanoma T cells and metastatic recurrence. The protocol was immunoSEQ multiplex PCR, while the TCRdb copy is restricted to in-frame clones and leaves out a portion. The sample records more than 150 clones, 83% being singletons. The sequenced sample was melanoma tumor tissue. The receptors derive from a human donor with melanoma.

J is TRBJ1-1 and V is TRBV11-3; a possible D gene is TRBD1 (6 bases). The CDR3 has 14 residues. V shed 5 bases and J shed 6 bases, with 16 bases lying between them. CDR1 is SGHNT and CDR2 is YENEEA in the germline V gene. The CDR3: CASSRTGRTSEAFF. Written as DNA, the CDR3 is TGTGCCAGCAGCCGTACAGGGCGTACTTCTGAAGCTTTCTTT.

The chain combines TRBV11-3 with TRBJ1-5; 8 nucleotides align to TRBD1. Germline lookup yields CDR1 SGHNT and CDR2 YENEEA. The V gene end was trimmed by 3 bases and the J gene end by 6 bases; junction bases not matched to a gene: 7. The CDR3 contains 15 residues. The CDR3 protein is CASSLVSRGLQPQHF. CDR3 coding DNA: TGTGCCAGCAGCTTGGTTTCCAGGGGGCTTCAGCCCCAGCATTTT.

The CDR3 loop reads CASSLGGGQRSPLHF. CDR3 in DNA: TGTGCCAGCAGCTTGGGCGGGGGACAACGTTCACCCCTCCACTTT. V usage is TRBV11-3 and J usage is TRBJ1-6, with D possibly matching TRBD1 (6 bases). Germline CDR1 and CDR2: SGHNT and YENEEA. Trimming pared 3 bases from V and 9 bases from J, leaving 15 bases between. CDR3 length: 15 residues.

This rearrangement joins TRBV6-8 to TRBJ1-6, with 8 bases lining up with TRBD1. Germline CDR1 MNHGY, CDR2 SAAAGT. The CDR3 is 19 residues long. J was trimmed by 1 base and V by 5 bases; bases with no gene match: 13. Written as DNA, the CDR3 is TGTGCCAGCAGTGGCGGACAGGGAGGAGAGGAGTCCTATAATTCACCCCTCCACTTT. Its protein is CASSGGQGGEESYNSPLHF.

A few counts support this clone. The chain is built from TRBV15 and TRBJ2-2; D unclear. V shed 0 bases and J shed 1 base, with 3 bases lying between them. The CDR3 has 14 residues. Germline lookup yields CDR1 LNHNV and CDR2 YYDKDF (reference sequence). The CDR3 loop is CATSREVNTGELFF. The CDR3 nucleotides read TGTGCCACCAGCAGAGAGGTGAACACCGGGGAGCTGTTTTTT.

V is TRBV12-5 and J is TRBJ2-3; D uncertain. CDR1 is LGHNT, CDR2 FRNRAP, per germline. The CDR3 has 11 residues. Trimming shortened V by 6 bases and J by 6 bases, and 7 bases separated the two germline ends. CDR3 nucleotides: TGTGCTAGTGGGGTGAGGGATACGCAGTATTTT. Its translation: CASGVRDTQYF.

The chain employs TRBV6-8 and TRBJ1-5; 7 bases are a match to TRBD1. CDR1 MNHGY and CDR2 SAAAGT come from the germline V gene. The CDR3 is 15 residues long. V gave up 0 bases and J gave up 5 bases; unmatched junction bases: 4. CDR3 region: CASSYSFQGDQPQHF. Here the CDR3 DNA reads TGTGCCAGCAGTTACTCGTTTCAGGGGGATCAGCCCCAGCATTTT.

V is TRBV15 and J is TRBJ2-5, with 7 bases identical to TRBD1. Germline V CDR1 and CDR2: LNHNV, YYDKDF (reference sequence). V was clipped by 1 base and J by 5 bases; unmatched bases: 4. The CDR3 covers 14 residues. The CDR3 loop reads CATSRVSGGETQYF. The CDR3 DNA reads TGTGCCACCAGCAGAGTTTCAGGGGGTGAGACCCAGTACTTC.

CDR3 DNA sequence: TGTGCCAGCAGCTTGTCGGGACAGGGCGTATTGAGTGAAAAACTGTTTTTT. This translates into CASSLSGQGVLSEKLFF. The chain employs TRBV7-8 and TRBJ1-4; 9 bases fit TRBD1. This CDR3 has 17 residues. Germline values: CDR1 SGHVS, CDR2 FQNEAQ. V gave up 3 bases and J gave up 7 bases; unmatched junction bases: 12.

The chain is built from TRBV6-8 and TRBJ2-5; D perhaps matches TRBD1 (6 bases). CDR1 is MNHGY, CDR2 SAAAGT, per germline. V was shortened by 6 bases and J by 2 bases, with 10 bases between the two germline ends. CDR3 length: 13 amino acids. The CDR3 here is CASRLQGQETQYF. In nucleotides, the CDR3 is TGTGCCAGCAGATTACAGGGACAAGAGACCCAGTACTTC.

This chain's CDR3 is CASSQADRGVGAFF. Written as DNA, the CDR3 is TGCGCCAGCAGCCAAGCGGACAGGGGGGTCGGAGCTTTCTTT. This chain joins TRBV1 and TRBJ1-1; TRBD1 reflects the table's D call only, with no check against the DNA. TRBV1 is a pseudogene. The CDR3 has 14 residues.

The CDR3 nucleotides read TGTGCCAGCAGTGCTAGTGGAGATACGCAGTATTTT. It encodes CASSASGDTQYF. V usage is TRBV6-8 and J usage is TRBJ2-3; D unresolved. Germline V gene sequence: CDR1 MNHGY, CDR2 SAAAGT. Trimming stripped 5 bases from V and 5 bases from J, with 8 bases between. The CDR3 is made up of 12 amino acids.

This clone appeared a few times. This chain connects TRBV28 to TRBJ2-7; D not certain. The CDR3 contains 12 residues. The germline gives CDR1 MDHEN, CDR2 SYDVKM. The V end lost 9 bases, the J end lost 9 bases, and 18 bases lay between the germline ends. CDR3 sequence: CASFPPLPRQYF. As DNA, the CDR3 is TGTGCCAGTTTCCCACCCCTTCCCAGGCAGTACTTC.